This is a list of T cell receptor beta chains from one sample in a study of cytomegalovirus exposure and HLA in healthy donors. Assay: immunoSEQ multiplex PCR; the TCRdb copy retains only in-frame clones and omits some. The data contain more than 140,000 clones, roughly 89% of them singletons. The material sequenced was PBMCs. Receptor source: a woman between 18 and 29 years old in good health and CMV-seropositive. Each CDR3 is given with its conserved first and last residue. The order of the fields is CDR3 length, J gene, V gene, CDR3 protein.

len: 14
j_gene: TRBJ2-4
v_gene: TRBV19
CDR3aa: CASSMPGGLIIQYF

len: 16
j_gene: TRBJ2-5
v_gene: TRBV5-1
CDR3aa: CASSSPTGELVETQYF

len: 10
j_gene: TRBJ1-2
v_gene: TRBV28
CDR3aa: CASRDYGYTF

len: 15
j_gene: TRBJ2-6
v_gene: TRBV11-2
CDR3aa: CASSTPKSGANVLTF

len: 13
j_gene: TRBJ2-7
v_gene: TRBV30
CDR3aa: CAWSSSQGYEQYF

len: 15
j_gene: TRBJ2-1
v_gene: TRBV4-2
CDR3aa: CASSPRQSRGDEQFF

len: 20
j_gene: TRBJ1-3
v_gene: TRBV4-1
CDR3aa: CASSQERNSGQVYSGNTIYF

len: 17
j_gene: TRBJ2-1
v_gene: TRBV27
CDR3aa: CASSLSQRERTYNEQFF

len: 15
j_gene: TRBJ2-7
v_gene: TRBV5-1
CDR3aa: CASSLVSEASYEQYF

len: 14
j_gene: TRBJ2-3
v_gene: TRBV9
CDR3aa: CASSARNLADTQYF

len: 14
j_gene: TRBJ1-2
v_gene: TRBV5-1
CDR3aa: CASSLSGENYGYTF

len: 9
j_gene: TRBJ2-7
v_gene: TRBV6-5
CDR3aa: CAHRSEQYF

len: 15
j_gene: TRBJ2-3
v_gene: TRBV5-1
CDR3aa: CASSFSGRSTDTQYF

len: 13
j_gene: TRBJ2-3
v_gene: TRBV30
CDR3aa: CAWSAGSTDTQYF

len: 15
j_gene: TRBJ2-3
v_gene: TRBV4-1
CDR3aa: CASSQAGFSTDTQYF

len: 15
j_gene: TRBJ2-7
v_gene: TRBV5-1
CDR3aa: CASSLGLATSYEQYF

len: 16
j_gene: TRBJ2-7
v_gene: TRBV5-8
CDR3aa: CASSLLGAVSSYEQYF

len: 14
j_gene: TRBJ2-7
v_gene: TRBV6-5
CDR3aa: CASSQVSGNYEQYF

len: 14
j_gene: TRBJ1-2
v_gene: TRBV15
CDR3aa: CATSRDEGGLGYTF

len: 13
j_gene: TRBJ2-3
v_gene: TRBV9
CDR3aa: CASSVDEFGTQYF

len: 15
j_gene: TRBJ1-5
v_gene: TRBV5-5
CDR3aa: CASSLTGTNNQPQHF

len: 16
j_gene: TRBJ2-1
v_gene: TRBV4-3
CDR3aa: CASSQAASGSINEQFF

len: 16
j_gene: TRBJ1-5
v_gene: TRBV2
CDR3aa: CASTEDRGFRNQPQHF

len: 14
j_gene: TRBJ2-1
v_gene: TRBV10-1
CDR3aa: CASSSGRTYNEQFF

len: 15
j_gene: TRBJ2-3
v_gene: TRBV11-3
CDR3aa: CASSTRTSGRDTQYF

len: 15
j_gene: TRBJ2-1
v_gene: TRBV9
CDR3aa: CASSVGTGGYNEQFF

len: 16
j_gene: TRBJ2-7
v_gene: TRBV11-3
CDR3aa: CASSSSMGQGYYEQYF

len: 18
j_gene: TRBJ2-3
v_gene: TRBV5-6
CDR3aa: CASSSDWASGRYTDTQYF

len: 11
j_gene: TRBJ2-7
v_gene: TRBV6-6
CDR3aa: CAGGTGDEQYF

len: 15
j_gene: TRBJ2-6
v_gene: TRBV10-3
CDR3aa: CAALAVGSGANVLTF

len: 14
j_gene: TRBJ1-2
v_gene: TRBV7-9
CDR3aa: CASTLGQGANGYTF

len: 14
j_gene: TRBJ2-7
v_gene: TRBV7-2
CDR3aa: CASSFMDSSYEQYF

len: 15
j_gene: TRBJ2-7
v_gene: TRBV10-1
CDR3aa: CASSGQREGRGEQYF

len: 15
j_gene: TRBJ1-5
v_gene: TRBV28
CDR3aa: CASSFSRGLFQPQHF

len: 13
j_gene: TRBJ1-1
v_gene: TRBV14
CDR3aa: CASSQVWAGEAFF

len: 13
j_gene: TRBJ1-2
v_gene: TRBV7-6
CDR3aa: CASSRDKNYGYTF

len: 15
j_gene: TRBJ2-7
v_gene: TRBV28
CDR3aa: CASTLGASGSYEQYF

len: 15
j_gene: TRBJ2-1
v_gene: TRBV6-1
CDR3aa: CASKGLAGGHGEQFF

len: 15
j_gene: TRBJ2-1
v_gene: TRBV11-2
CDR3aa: CASSRTSGTLNEQFF

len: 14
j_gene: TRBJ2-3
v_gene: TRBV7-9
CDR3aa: CASSMDFSPDTQYF

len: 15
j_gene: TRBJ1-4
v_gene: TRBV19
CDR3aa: CASSNYRGANEKLFF

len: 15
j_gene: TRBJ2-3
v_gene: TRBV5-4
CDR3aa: CASSLGAGVTDTQYF

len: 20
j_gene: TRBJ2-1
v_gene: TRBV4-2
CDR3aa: CASSQDWVDSGRGTYNEQFF